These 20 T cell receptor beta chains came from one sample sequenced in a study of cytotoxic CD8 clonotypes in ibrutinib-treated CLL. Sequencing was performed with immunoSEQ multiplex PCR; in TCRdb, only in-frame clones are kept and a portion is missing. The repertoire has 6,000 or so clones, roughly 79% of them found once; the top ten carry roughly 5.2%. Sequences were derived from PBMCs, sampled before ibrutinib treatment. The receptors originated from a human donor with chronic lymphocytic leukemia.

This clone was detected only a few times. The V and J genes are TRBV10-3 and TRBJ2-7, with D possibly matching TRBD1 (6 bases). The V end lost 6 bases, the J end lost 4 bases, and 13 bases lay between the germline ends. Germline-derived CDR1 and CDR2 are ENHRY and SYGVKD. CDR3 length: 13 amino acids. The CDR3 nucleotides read TGTGCCATCAGCTTACAGGGCTCTTACGAGCAGTACTTC. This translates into CAISLQGSYEQYF.

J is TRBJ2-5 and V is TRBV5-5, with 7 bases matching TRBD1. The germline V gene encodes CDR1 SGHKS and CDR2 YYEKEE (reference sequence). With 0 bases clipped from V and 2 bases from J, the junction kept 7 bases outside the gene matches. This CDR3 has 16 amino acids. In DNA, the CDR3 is TGTGCCAGCAGCTTGGTTCCGGGACAGCTACAAGAGACCCAGTACTTC. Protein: CASSLVPGQLQETQYF.

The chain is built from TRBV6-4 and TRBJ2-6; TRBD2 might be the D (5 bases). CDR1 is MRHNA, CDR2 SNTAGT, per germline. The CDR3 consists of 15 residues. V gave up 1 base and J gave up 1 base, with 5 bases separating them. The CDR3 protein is CASSDWRSGANVLTF. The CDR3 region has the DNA TGTGCCAGCAGTGACTGGAGGTCTGGGGCCAACGTCCTGACTTTC.

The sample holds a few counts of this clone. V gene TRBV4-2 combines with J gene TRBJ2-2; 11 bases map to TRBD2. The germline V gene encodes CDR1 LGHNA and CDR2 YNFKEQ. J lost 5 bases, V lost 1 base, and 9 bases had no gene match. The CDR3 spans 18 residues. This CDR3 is CASSQGVAGGPKTGELFF. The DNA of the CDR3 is TGTGCCAGCAGCCAAGGAGTAGCGGGAGGGCCAAAGACCGGGGAGCTGTTTTTT.

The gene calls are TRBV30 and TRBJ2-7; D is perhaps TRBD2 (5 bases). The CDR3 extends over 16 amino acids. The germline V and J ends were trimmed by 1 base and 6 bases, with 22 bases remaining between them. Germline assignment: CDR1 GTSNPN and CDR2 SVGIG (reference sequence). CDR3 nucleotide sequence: TGTGCCTGGAGTGGGGCCCCTGTTAGCGCGGCCCGCGAGCAGTACTTC. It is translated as CAWSGAPVSAAREQYF. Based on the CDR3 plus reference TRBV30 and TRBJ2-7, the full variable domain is SQTIHQWPATLVQPVGSPLSLECTVEGTSNPNLYWYRQAAGRGLQLLFYSVGIGQISSEVPQNLSASRPQDRQFILSSKKLLLSDSGFYLCAWSGAPVSAAREQYFGPGTRLTVT.

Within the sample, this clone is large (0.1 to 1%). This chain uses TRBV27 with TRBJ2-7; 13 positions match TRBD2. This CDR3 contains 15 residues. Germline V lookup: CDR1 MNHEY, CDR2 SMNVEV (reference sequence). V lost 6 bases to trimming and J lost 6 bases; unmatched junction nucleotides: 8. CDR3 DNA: TGTGCCAGCAGCCCAATTACTAGCGGGAGGGCCGAGCAGTACTTC. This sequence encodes CASSPITSGRAEQYF.

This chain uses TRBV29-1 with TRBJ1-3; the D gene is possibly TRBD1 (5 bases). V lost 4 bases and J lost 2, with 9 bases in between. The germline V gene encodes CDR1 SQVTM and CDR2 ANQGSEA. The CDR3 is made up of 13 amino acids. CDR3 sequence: CSVVRGAGNTIYF. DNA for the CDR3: TGCAGCGTTGTCAGAGGGGCTGGAAACACCATATATTTT. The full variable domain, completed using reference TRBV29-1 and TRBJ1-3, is SAVISQKPSRDICQRGTSLTIQCQVDSQVTMMFWYRQQPGQSLTLIATANQGSEATYESGFVIDKFPISRPNLTFSTLTVSNMSPEDSSIYLCSVVRGAGNTIYFGEGSWLTVV.

The CDR3 DNA follows: TGTGCCAGCACCTTCAAGGACAGTTCCTACGAGCAGTACTTC. Translating gives CASTFKDSSYEQYF. V gene TRBV5-6 combines with J gene TRBJ2-7; D is possibly TRBD1 (6 bases). Germline lookup yields CDR1 SGHDT and CDR2 YYEEEE. Trimming took off 6 bases at V and 1 base at J, with 14 bases between the two ends. The CDR3 is 14 amino acids.

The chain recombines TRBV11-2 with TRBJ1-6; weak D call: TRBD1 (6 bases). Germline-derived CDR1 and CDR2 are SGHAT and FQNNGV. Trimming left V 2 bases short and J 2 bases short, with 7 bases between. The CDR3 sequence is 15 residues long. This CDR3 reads CASSLWGPYNSPLHF. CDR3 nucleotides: TGTGCCAGCAGCTTATGGGGGCCCTATAATTCACCCCTCCACTTT.

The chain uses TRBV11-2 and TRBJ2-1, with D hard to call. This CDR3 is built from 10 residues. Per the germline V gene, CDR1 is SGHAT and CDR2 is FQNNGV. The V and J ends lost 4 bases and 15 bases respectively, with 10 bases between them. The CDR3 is CASSSSSPFF. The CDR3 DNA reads TGTGCCAGCAGCTCATCCAGTCCGTTCTTC.

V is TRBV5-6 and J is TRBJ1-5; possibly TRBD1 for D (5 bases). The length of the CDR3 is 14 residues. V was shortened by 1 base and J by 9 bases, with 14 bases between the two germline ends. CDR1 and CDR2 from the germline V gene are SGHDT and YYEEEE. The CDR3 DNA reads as TGTGCCAGCAGCTTGTCAGGGACCCTCGCGCCCCAGCATTTT. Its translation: CASSLSGTLAPQHF.

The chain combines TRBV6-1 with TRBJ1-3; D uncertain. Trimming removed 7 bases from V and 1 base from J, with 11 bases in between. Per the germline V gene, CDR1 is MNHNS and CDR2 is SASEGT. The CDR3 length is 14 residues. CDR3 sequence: CASNTEPSGNTIYF. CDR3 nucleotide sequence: TGTGCCAGCAATACCGAACCGTCTGGAAACACCATATATTTT.

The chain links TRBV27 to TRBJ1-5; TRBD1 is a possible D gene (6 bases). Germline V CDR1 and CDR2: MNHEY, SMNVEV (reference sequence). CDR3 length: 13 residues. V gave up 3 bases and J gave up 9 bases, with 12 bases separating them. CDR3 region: CASSFDRTRPQHF. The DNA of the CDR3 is TGTGCCAGCAGTTTTGACAGGACAAGGCCCCAGCATTTT.

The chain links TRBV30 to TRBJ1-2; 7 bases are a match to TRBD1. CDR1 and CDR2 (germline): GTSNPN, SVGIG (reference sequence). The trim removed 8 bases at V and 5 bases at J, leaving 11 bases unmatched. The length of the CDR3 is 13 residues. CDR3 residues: CARARQGLYGYTF. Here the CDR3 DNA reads TGTGCCCGGGCGAGACAGGGATTATATGGCTACACCTTC.

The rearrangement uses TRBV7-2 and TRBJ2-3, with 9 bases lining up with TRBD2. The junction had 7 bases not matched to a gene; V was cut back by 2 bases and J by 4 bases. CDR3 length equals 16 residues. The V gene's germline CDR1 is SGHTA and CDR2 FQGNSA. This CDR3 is CASSLYPSGMSDTQYF. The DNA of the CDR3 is TGTGCCAGCAGCTTATATCCTAGCGGGATGTCAGATACGCAGTATTTT.

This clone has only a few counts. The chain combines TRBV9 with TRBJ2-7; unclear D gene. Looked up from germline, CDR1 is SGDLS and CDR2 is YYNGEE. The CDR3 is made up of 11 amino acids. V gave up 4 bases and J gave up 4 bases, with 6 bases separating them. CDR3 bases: TGTGCCAGCAGCAGTGGTTACGAGCAGTACTTC. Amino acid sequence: CASSSGYEQYF.

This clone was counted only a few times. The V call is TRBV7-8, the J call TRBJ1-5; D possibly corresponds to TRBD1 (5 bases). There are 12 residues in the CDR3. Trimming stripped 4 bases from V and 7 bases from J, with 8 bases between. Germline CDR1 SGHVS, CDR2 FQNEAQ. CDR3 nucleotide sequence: TGTGCCAGCAGCTGGGGGGAGCAGCCCCAGCATTTT. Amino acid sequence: CASSWGEQPQHF. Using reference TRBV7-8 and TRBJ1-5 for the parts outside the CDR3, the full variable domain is GAGVSQSPRYKVAKRGQDVALRCDPISGHVSLFWYQQALGQGPEFLTYFQNEAQLDKSGLPSDRFFAERPEGSVSTLKIQRTQQEDSAVYLCASSWGEQPQHFGDGTRLSIL.

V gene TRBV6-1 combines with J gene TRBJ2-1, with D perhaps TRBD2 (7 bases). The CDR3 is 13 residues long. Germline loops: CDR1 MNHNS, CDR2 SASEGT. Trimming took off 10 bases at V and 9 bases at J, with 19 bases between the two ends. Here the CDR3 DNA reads TGTGCCACCACCCAGGGGAGGGCCGGTGAGCAGTTCTTC. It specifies CATTQGRAGEQFF.

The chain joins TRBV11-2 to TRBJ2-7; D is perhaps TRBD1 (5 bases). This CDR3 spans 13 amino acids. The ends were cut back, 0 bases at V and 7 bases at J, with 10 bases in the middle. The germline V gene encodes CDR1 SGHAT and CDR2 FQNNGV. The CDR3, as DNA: TGTGCCAGCAGCTTAGACCCAGGGCGGGAGCAGTACTTC. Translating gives CASSLDPGREQYF.

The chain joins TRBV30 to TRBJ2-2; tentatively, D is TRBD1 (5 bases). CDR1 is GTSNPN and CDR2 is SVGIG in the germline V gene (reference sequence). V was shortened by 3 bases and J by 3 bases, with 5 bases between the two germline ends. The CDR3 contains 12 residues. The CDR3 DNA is TGTGCCTGGAGAGGGGACACCGGGGAGCTGTTTTTT. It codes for CAWRGDTGELFF.